The next 16 T cell receptor beta chains were all read from a single sample in a study of healthy donors' naive CD4 and CD8 T cells. Each TCR library used around 500 ng of total RNA and a linear amplification protocol. TCRdb itself ran the reads through MiXCR, one entry per CDR3 protein. This sample has roughly 200,000 distinct CDR3 sequences, with 65% to 75% found just once. Source material: naive CD4+ and CD8+ T cells sorted from blood, pooled from several donors. The receptors shown here come from a pool of human donors in good health; the sample pools cells from several healthy donors.

This clonotype occurred a few times. V and J are TRBV29-1 and TRBJ1-2, with D possibly TRBD1 on 6 matching bases. Trimming removed 3 bases at V and 5 bases at J, with 13 bases between. This CDR3 region has 13 residues. Germline CDR1 SQVTM, CDR2 ANQGSEA. The CDR3 nucleotides are TGCAGCGTTGAGGGACACAATCTTTATGGCTACACCTTC. Its protein is CSVEGHNLYGYTF.

V gene TRBV12-3 or TRBV12-4 combines with J gene TRBJ1-1; no reliable D call. This CDR3 has 14 residues. Trimming took 4 bases from V and 4 from J, leaving 13 bases between them. The CDR3 loop reads CASSSFGGGTEAFF. CDR3 in DNA: TGTGCCAGCAGTTCGTTTGGTGGCGGCACTGAAGCTTTCTTT.

The rearrangement links TRBV7-8 to TRBJ2-1, with D uncertain. This CDR3 spans 12 amino acids. The V end was cut by 3 bases, the J end by 4 bases, with 4 bases between. Per the germline V gene, CDR1 is SGHVS and CDR2 is FQNEAQ. The CDR3 nucleotides read TGTGCCAGCAGCTTGTCATACAATGAGCAGTTCTTC. It codes for CASSLSYNEQFF.

The CDR3 spells CSVGQGSAPLHF. For the CDR3, the DNA is TGCAGCGTTGGACAGGGTAGCGCACCCCTCCACTTT. The genes are TRBV29-1 and TRBJ1-6; 7 bases align to TRBD1. In germline, CDR1 is SQVTM, CDR2 ANQGSEA. V shed 4 bases and J 11 bases; nucleotides not matched to a gene: 5. The CDR3 spans 12 residues.

The genes are TRBV19 and TRBJ2-2; 10 positions agree with TRBD1. Losses at the gene ends were 4 bases for V and 7 bases for J; bases not matched to a gene: 3. This CDR3 contains 14 residues. The germline CDR1 and CDR2 sequences are LNHDA and SQIVND (reference sequence). CDR3 amino acids: CASSTTGGGGELFF. In DNA, the CDR3 is TGTGCCAGTAGTACGACAGGGGGCGGCGGGGAGCTGTTTTTT.

The V gene is TRBV6-1, the J gene TRBJ1-5; unclear D gene. The V gene lost 4 bases and the J gene lost 2 bases, with 15 bases spanning the gap. Germline V gene sequence: CDR1 MNHNS, CDR2 SASEGT. The CDR3 is 16 amino acids. CDR3 sequence (DNA): TGTGCCAGCAGTGGTAGATCAATCCTAGGCAATCAGCCCCAGCATTTT. Its translation is CASSGRSILGNQPQHF.

The chain links TRBV5-4 to TRBJ2-3; D assignment may be TRBD1 or TRBD2 (5 bases each). Trimming shortened V by 7 bases and J by 4 bases, and 10 bases separated the two germline ends. The CDR3 contains 12 residues. CDR1 is SGHNT and CDR2 is YYREEE in the germline V gene (reference sequence). Written as DNA, the CDR3 is TGTGCCAGCGGGGCGAGGGCAGATACGCAGTATTTT. As protein: CASGARADTQYF.

The rearrangement uses TRBV6-2 or TRBV6-3 and TRBJ2-1; D call uncertain. Trimming removed 3 bases at V and 4 bases at J, with 13 bases between. Germline CDR1 and CDR2: MNHEY and SVGEGT. This CDR3 is built from 15 residues. The CDR3: CASSYRSKAYNEQFF. The CDR3 DNA reads as TGTGCCAGCAGTTATCGCTCGAAAGCGTACAATGAGCAGTTCTTC.

The chain employs TRBV29-1 and TRBJ2-7; maybe TRBD2 (5 bases). The germline gives CDR1 SQVTM, CDR2 ANQGSEA. The V end lost 6 bases, the J end lost 3 bases, and 9 bases lay between the germline ends. This CDR3 region has 11 residues. CDR3 coding DNA: TGCAGCGTCGCAGACTACTACGAGCAGTACTTC. Encoded protein: CSVADYYEQYF.

The CDR3 loop is CASSLYRGEGYTF. The CDR3 nucleotides are TGTGCCAGCAGTCTCTACAGGGGGGAAGGCTACACCTTC. V is TRBV6-5 and J is TRBJ1-2; the match to TRBD1 covers 8 bases. V lost 5 bases, J lost 8 bases, and 7 bases stayed unmatched. The CDR3 runs 13 residues. Germline CDR1 is MNHEY and CDR2 is SVGAGI.

This clonotype was seen a handful of times. The chain employs TRBV19 and TRBJ1-1; D gene ambiguous. The germline V gene encodes CDR1 LNHDA and CDR2 SQIVND (reference sequence). This CDR3 is 15 amino acids long. The V end lost 3 bases, the J end lost 0 bases, and 11 bases lay between the germline ends. Written as DNA, the CDR3 is TGTGCCAGTAGTATTTACAGTACTATGAACACTGAAGCTTTCTTT. Its translation is CASSIYSTMNTEAFF.

V is TRBV6-1 and J is TRBJ1-2; 9 bases are a match to TRBD1. Germline CDR1 and CDR2: MNHNS and SASEGT. The CDR3 length is 14 residues. Trimming cost V 8 bases and J 2 bases; bases outside gene matches: 6. The CDR3 sequence: CASGTQGANYGYTF. CDR3 sequence (DNA): TGTGCCAGCGGAACACAGGGGGCCAACTATGGCTACACCTTC.

The chain is built from TRBV29-1 and TRBJ1-2; 10 nucleotides line up with TRBD1. The CDR3 consists of 14 residues. The ends lost 5 bases at V and 4 bases at J; junction bases unmatched: 7. Germline CDR1 reads SQVTM; CDR2 reads ANQGSEA. As DNA, the CDR3 is TGCAGCGTTACCGGGACAGGGGCGCTCTATGGCTACACCTTC. It translates to CSVTGTGALYGYTF.

This rearrangement joins TRBV11-2 to TRBJ2-7; D not resolved. The germline V gene has CDR1 SGHAT and CDR2 FQNNGV. V was clipped by 0 bases and J by 6 bases, with 0 bases between them. The CDR3 has 10 amino acids. The CDR3 bases are TGTGCCAGCAGCTTAGACGAGCAGTACTTC. Translated, it gives CASSLDEQYF.

The CDR3 is CASSPSQGGYNQPQHF. DNA of the CDR3: TGTGCCAGCAGCCCTAGTCAGGGGGGTTACAATCAGCCCCAGCATTTT. The V call is TRBV7-2, the J call TRBJ1-5; 7 bases agree with TRBD1. The germline V gene encodes CDR1 SGHTA and CDR2 FQGNSA. V dropped 5 bases and J dropped 3; count of bases not matched to a gene: 10. The CDR3 sequence is 16 residues long.

This clonotype occurred once. V is TRBV20-1 and J is TRBJ2-3; 13 bases align to TRBD2. This CDR3 contains 15 residues. Germline V gene lookup returns CDR1 DFQATT and CDR2 SNEGSKA (reference sequence). Unmatched junction bases numbered 7, after V lost 3 bases and J lost 7 bases. This CDR3 reads CSASAGTSGINTQYF. CDR3 in DNA: TGCAGTGCTAGTGCTGGGACTAGCGGGATTAATACGCAGTATTTT.